This TCR beta chain was recovered during a study of OX40 agonist ivuxolimab in advanced cancers. About the research overall: Patients received ivuxolimab, an agonistic anti-OX40 (CD134) antibody.

V shed 4 bases and J 3 bases; nucleotides not matched to a gene: 6. CDR3 size: 17 residues. CDR1 and CDR2 (germline): SGHRS, YFSETQ. Points on this clone: Its antigen remains unidentified.

The table came from immunoSEQ multiplex PCR; TCRdb's copy has only in-frame clones and leaves some out. The table includes about 43,000 clones, more than 75% detected once. Sampled blood was obtained at baseline, cycle 4 day 1, and cycle 7 day 1. The study's findings and limits: In general, CD8+ T cells held more expanded clones than CD4+ did, on average. People who partly responded at 0.1-3.0 mg/kg had some of the least clonal expansion seen.

The sequencing used CD4+ or CD8+ T cells sorted from blood, collected in a trial of the OX40 agonist ivuxolimab. The gene calls are TRBV5-1 and TRBJ2-1; 14 nucleotides match TRBD2. The TCR was taken from an adult with an advanced solid tumor such as melanoma, head and neck, liver or kidney cancer. CDR3: CASSGTSGSAYYNEQFF. In DNA, the CDR3 is TGCGCCAGCAGCGGGACTAGCGGGAGTGCATACTACAATGAGCAGTTCTTC.